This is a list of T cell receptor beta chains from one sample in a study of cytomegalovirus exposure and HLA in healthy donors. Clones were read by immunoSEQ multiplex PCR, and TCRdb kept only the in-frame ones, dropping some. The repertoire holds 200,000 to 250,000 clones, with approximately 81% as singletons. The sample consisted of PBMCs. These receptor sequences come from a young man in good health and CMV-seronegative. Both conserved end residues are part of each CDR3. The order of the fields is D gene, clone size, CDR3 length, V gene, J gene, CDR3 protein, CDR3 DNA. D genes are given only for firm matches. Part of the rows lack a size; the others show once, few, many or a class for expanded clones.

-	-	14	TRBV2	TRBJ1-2	CASSEPGVNYGYTF	TGTGCCAGCAGTGAACCAGGGGTCAACTATGGCTACACCTTC
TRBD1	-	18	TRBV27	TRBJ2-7	CASSLSNGGQVSSYEQYF	TGTGCCAGCAGTTTATCCAACGGGGGACAGGTGAGCTCCTACGAGCAGTACTTC
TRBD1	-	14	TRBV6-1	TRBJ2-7	CASSPPLNRGPNEF	TGTGCCAGCAGTCCCCCCTTAAACAGGGGGCCGAATGAGTTC
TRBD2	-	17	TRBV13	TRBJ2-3	CASSSPSTSGGIDTQYF	TGTGCCAGCAGCTCCCCCTCGACTAGCGGGGGGATAGATACGCAGTATTTT
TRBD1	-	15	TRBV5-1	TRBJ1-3	CASSERTGQSNTIYF	TGCGCCAGCAGCGAACGGACAGGGCAATCAAACACCATATATTTT
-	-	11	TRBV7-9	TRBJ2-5	CASSSTETQYF	TGTGCCAGCAGCTCTACGGAGACCCAGTACTTC
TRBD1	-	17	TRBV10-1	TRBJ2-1	CASSEWTRDRGPNEQFF	TGCGCCAGCAGTGAGTGGACCCGGGACAGGGGGCCCAATGAGCAGTTCTTC
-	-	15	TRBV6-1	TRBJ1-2	CASSETLTGAYGYTF	TGTGCCAGCAGTGAAACCCTGACAGGAGCCTATGGCTACACCTTC
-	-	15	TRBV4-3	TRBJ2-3	CASSLSGSSTDTQYF	TGCGCCAGCAGCCTAAGCGGTTCTAGCACAGATACGCAGTATTTT
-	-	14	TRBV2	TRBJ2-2	CAIPQRYDTGELFF	TGTGCCATTCCTCAGAGGTACGACACCGGGGAGCTGTTTTTT
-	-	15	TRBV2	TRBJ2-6	CASSILESGASVLTF	TGTGCCAGCAGTATCCTTGAGTCTGGGGCCAGCGTCCTGACTTTC
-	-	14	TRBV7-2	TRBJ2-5	CASSPHRAKETQYF	TGTGCCAGCAGCCCCCACAGGGCGAAAGAGACCCAGTACTTC
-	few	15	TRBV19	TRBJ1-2	CASSPVVGTGYGYTF	TGTGCCAGTAGTCCGGTTGTCGGCACGGGCTATGGCTACACCTTC
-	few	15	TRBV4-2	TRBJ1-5	CASSQDSGGGQPQHF	TGTGCCAGCAGCCAAGATTCGGGGGGTGGTCAGCCCCAGCATTTT
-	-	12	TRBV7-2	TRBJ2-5	CASSSRQETQYF	TGTGCCAGCAGCTCCAGACAAGAGACCCAGTACTTC